Detailed here is one TCR beta chain. This clonotype has a handful of counts. Its antigen is unknown. Nothing much larger sits one base from this clone, and base qualities are not available. The sequencer was an Illumina HiSeq 1500. TCRdb reworked the public reads: Q25 trimming with fastp, MiXCR clone assembly, productive beta chains retained. Each CDR3 protein gets just one entry, which takes the most common genes and DNA from the rows behind it. The sample profile shows more than 110,000 distinct CDR3 sequences; about 32% of them were found once. The ten largest clones represent about 56% of the sample. The treatment or condition label on this specimen signifies: in vitro stimulation with specific CMV peptide epitopes to enrich CMV-specific T cells. The source of the sample is a study of T cell repertoires in cytomegalovirus infection (dated by TCRdb to between 2019 and 2020). Background for the entire study: Recently identified HLA-C-restricted CMV epitopes, whose presentation resists viral immunomodulation, were targeted by peptide stimulations together with well-studied HLA-B-restricted epitopes. The HLA type of each donor mattered for the analysis, because public TCR beta signatures pointed to carriage of CMV infection along with the matching HLA type. Overall study outcomes, separate from this receptor: The ex vivo response was dominated by HLA-C-restricted CMV-specific TCR beta clonotypes, and the single most frequent clonotype in two of eight donors was supplied by these HLA-C-restricted clonotypes. In both this cohort and an independent cohort of more than 350 donors, the cumulative frequency of public TCR beta family members distinguished carriers of CMV infection plus the relevant HLA type.

Between the V and J ends, shortened by 0 bases and 7 bases respectively, the junction contains 13 bases. The CDR3 runs 15 residues from the cysteine to the phenylalanine. Of all the DNA, just the CDR3 is kept, 45 bases in frame from base 1. The germline V gene supplies CDR1 SGHDN and CDR2 FVKESK. The chain employs TRBV14 and TRBJ2-1, with the D segment identity uncertain. The material was CD8+ T cells from cultured PBMCs, obtained from culture after CMV antigen stimulation. The origin of this receptor is a human donor in good health (CMV status not recorded). Some clones in this sample may be carry-over from other donors' samples. CDR3 region: CASSQEIEARNEQFF. The DNA is TGTGCCAGCAGCCAAGAAATTGAGGCGCGGAATGAGCAGTTCTTC.